What follows are 7 T cell receptor beta chains derived from one specimen sequenced in a study of beta chain features in type 1 diabetes. Since all of the isolated RNA was reverse transcribed, expressed TCRB transcripts were what got sequenced. Some clones are missing from TCRdb's copy, which holds only in-frame ones; the method was immunoSEQ multiplex PCR. The table shows approximately 150,000 clones, with approximately 9.9% occurring only once. Sequences were obtained from central memory CD4+ T cells from blood. These receptors all stem from a young woman in good health.

The chain links TRBV4-1 to TRBJ2-1; 8 positions agree with TRBD1. This CDR3 is built from 15 residues. Looked up from germline, CDR1 is MGHRA and CDR2 is YSYEKL. With 1 base clipped from V and 7 bases from J, the junction kept 6 bases outside the gene matches. The CDR3 reads CASSQGPTGVNEQFF. The CDR3 nucleotides read TGCGCCAGCAGCCAAGGGCCGACAGGGGTTAATGAGCAGTTCTTC.

The J gene is TRBJ1-6, the V gene TRBV7-4; D unclear. Per germline, CDR1 SGHVT and CDR2 SQSDAQ. CDR3 length equals 13 residues. The CDR3 region has the DNA TGTGGCACCAAGAGCTCCTATAATTCACCCCTCCACTTT. This encodes CGTKSSYNSPLHF. The entire variable domain, with the rest obtained from reference TRBV7-4 and TRBJ1-6, is as follows: GAGVSQSPRYKVAKRGRDVALRCDSISGHVTLYWYRQTLGQGSEVLTYSQSDAQRDKSGRPSGRFSAERPERSVSTLKIQRTEQGDSAVYLCGTKSSYNSPLHFGNGTRLTVT.

V usage is TRBV6-5 and J usage is TRBJ1-5, with D perhaps TRBD1 (5 bases). The CDR3 length is 14 residues. Germline V gene lookup returns CDR1 MNHEY and CDR2 SVGAGI. V gave up 3 bases and J gave up 6 bases, with 12 bases separating them. The CDR3: CASSYKTEGQPQHF. CDR3 in DNA: TGTGCCAGCAGTTATAAGACAGAAGGTCAGCCCCAGCATTTT.

This clone showed up just a few times. This rearrangement joins TRBV5-1 to TRBJ2-4; perhaps TRBD2 as D (6 bases). The CDR3 is 14 amino acids. The V gene lost 6 bases and the J gene lost 7 bases, with 17 bases spanning the gap. Germline V CDR1 and CDR2: SGHRS, YFSETQ. The CDR3 loop is CASTSGTPGNIQYF. CDR3 nucleotide sequence: TGCGCCAGCACCTCCGGGACTCCGGGGAACATTCAGTACTTC.

The chain employs TRBV6-6 and TRBJ1-1, with D uncertain. Trimming stripped 2 bases from V and 5 bases from J, with 12 bases between. The CDR3 consists of 14 residues. CDR1 MNHNY and CDR2 SVGAGI come from the germline V gene (reference sequence). CDR3 coding DNA: TGTGCCAGCAGTTACCCGTCCGGGTGGACTGAAGCTTTCTTT. Residues: CASSYPSGWTEAFF.

This clone was seen only a few times. CDR3 bases: TGTGCCAGCAGTGTCCGGACAGCGAACACTGAAGCTTTCTTT. Encoded protein: CASSVRTANTEAFF. The gene calls are TRBV2 and TRBJ1-1, with a possible D match to TRBD1 (6 bases). The germline CDR1 and CDR2 sequences are SNHLY and FYNNEI. Between the trimmed V and J ends, which lost 4 bases and 1 base, there was a span of 10 bases. This CDR3 contains 14 residues.

The CDR3 here is CASSLGTGGRRQYF. In DNA, the CDR3 is TGTGCCAGCAGCCTCGGGACAGGGGGTCGAAGGCAGTACTTC. The chain joins TRBV6-5 to TRBJ2-5; 11 bases fit TRBD1. Germline V gene lookup returns CDR1 MNHEY and CDR2 SVGAGI. The junction had 11 bases not matched to a gene; V was cut back by 6 bases and J by 11 bases. CDR3 length: 14 residues.